This T cell receptor beta chain derives from a study of sequential checkpoint blockade in melanoma. Whole-study context: First-line arms were nivolumab then ipilimumab, or the reverse, randomized 1:1. Each arm's sequence ended with maintenance nivolumab.

The table came from immunoSEQ multiplex PCR; TCRdb's copy has only in-frame clones and leaves some out. The sample records tens of thousands of clones, about nine tenths being singletons. The CDR3 sequence is 16 residues long. Treatment meaning: randomized to nivolumab then ipilimumab (arm A) or the reverse (arm B). Patients had received no earlier DNA-damaging chemotherapy. PBMC sorting kept live CD3+CD8+ cells without CD19 or CD56. The source is a human donor with melanoma. The genes are TRBV21-1 and TRBJ1-2. TRBV21-1 is a documented pseudogene. The material was CD8+ T cells sorted from blood (inferred from file names), obtained from a patient given nivolumab and ipilimumab in sequence. The CDR3 DNA reads as TGTGCCAGCAGCAAAACAGGAGGGAGGGAACTATATGGCTACACCTTC. Protein product: CASSKTGGRELYGYTF.